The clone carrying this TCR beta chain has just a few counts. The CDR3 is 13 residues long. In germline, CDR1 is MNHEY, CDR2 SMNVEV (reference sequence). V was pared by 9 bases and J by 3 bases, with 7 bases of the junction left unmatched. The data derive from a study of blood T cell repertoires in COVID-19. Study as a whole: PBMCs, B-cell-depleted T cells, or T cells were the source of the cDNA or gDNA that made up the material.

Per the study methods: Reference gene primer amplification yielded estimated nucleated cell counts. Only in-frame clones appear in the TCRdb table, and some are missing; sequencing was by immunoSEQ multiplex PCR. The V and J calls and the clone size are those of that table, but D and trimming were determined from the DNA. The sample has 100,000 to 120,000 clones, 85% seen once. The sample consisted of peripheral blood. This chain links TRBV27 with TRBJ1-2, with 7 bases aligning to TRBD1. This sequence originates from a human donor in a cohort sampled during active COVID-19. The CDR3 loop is CASRSGQHYGYTF. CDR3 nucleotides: TGTGCCAGTAGATCGGGACAGCACTATGGCTACACCTTC.